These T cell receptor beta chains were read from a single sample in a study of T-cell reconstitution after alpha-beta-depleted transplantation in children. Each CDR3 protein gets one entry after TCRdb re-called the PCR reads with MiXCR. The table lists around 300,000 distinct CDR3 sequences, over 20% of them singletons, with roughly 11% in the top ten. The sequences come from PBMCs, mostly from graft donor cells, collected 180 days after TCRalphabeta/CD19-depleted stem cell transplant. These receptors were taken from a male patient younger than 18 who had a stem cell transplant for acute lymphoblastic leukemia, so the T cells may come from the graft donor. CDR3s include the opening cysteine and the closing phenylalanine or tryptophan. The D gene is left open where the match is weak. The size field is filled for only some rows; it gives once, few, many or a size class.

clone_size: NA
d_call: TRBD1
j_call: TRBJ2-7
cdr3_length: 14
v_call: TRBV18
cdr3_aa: CASSPLAPGGEQYF
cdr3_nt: TGTGCCAGCTCACCATTAGCTCCAGGGGGCGAGCAGTACTTC

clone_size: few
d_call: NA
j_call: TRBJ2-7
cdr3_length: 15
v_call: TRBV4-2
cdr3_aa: CASSRNLVVGYEQYF
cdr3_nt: TGTGCCAGCAGCCGAAACCTAGTTGTAGGCTACGAGCAGTACTTC

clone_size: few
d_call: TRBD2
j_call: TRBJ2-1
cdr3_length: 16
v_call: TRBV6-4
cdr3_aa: CASSDWRLAADNEQFF
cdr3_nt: TGTGCCAGCAGTGATTGGAGACTAGCGGCCGACAATGAGCAGTTCTTC

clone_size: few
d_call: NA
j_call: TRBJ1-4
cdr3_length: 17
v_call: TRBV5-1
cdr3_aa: CASTPLPPSTTGEKLFF
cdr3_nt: TGCGCCAGCACACCTCTTCCTCCTTCAACGACGGGGGAAAAACTGTTTTTT

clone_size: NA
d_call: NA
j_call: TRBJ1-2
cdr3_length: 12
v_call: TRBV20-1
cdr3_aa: CSAVVRAYGYTF
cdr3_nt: TGCAGTGCTGTAGTTCGGGCGTATGGCTACACCTTC

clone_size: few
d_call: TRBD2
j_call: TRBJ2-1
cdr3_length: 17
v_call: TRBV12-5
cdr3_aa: CASGLGPGLAAFDEQFF
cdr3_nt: TGTGCTAGTGGTTTGGGTCCGGGACTAGCGGCCTTCGATGAGCAGTTCTTC

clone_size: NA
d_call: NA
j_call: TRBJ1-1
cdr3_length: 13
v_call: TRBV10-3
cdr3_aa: CAISDRGGQEAFF
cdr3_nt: TGTGCCATCAGTGACAGGGGAGGACAAGAGGCTTTCTTT

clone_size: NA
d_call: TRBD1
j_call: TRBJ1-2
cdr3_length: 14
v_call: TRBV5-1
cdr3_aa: CASSPGTVSRGYTF
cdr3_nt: TGCGCCAGCAGCCCCGGGACAGTCTCGAGGGGCTACACCTTC

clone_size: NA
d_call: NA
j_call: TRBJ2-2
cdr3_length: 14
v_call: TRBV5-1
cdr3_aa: CASTGLFLTGELFF
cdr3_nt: TGCGCCAGCACTGGACTATTTCTCACCGGGGAGCTGTTTTTT

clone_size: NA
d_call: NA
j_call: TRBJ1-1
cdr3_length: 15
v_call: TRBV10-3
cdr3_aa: CAISDRWVLDTEAFF
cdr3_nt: TGTGCCATCAGTGACCGGTGGGTTCTAGACACTGAAGCTTTCTTT

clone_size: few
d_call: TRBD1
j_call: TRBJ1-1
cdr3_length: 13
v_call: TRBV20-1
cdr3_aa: CSAHRGTNTEAFF
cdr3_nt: TGCAGTGCTCACAGGGGGACGAACACTGAAGCTTTCTTT

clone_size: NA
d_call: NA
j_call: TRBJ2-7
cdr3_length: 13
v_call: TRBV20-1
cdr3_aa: CSSTGRGSYEQYF
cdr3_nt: TGCAGTTCAACAGGGAGGGGCTCCTACGAGCAGTACTTC

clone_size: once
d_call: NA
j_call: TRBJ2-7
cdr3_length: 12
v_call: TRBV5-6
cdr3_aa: CASSWGGYEQYF
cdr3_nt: TGTGCCAGCAGCTGGGGTGGGTACGAGCAGTACTTC

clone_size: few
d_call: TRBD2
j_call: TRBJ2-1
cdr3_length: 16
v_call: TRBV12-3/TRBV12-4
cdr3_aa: CASSPREGDSYNEQFF
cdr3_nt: TGTGCCAGCAGCCCCCGGGAGGGAGACTCCTACAATGAGCAGTTCTTC

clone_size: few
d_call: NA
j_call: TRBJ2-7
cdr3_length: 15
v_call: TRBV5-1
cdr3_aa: CASSFGDLGTYEQYF
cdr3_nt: TGCGCCAGCAGCTTCGGGGACCTAGGGACCTACGAGCAGTACTTC

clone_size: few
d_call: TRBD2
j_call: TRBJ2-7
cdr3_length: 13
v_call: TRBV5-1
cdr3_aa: CASSGGDFYEQYF
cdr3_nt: TGCGCCAGCAGCGGGGGGGACTTCTACGAGCAGTACTTC

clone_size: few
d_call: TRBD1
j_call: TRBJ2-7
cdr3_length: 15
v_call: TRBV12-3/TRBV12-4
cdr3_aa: CASSHPGTGGEEQYF
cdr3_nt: TGTGCCAGCAGCCACCCCGGGACAGGGGGCGAAGAGCAGTACTTC

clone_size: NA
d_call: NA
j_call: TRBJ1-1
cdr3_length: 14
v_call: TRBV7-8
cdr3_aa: CASNFFYSNTEAFF
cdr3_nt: TGTGCCAGCAACTTTTTCTACAGCAACACTGAAGCTTTCTTT

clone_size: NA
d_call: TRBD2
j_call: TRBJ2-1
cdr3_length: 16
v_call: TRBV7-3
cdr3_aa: CASSPFIAGGYNEQFF
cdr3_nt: TGTGCCAGCAGCCCGTTCATAGCGGGAGGCTACAATGAGCAGTTCTTC

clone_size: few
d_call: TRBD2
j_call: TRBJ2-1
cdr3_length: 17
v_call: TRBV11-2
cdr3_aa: CASSLPLAGGPYNEQFF
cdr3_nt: TGTGCCAGCAGCTTACCCCTAGCGGGAGGGCCCTACAATGAGCAGTTCTTC

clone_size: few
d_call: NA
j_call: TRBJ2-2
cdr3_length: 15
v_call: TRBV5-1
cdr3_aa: CASSLMAGNTGELFF
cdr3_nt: TGCGCCAGCAGCTTAATGGCAGGAAACACCGGGGAGCTGTTTTTT

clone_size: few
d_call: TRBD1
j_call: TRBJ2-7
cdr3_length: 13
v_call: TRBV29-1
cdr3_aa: CSVTRGRIYEQYF
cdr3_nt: TGCAGCGTCACAAGGGGGCGGATTTACGAGCAGTACTTC

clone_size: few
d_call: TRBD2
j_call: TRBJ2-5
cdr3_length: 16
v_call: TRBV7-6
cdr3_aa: CAWRRRLAGDRETQYF
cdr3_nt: TGTGCCTGGCGGCGGAGACTAGCGGGAGATAGAGAGACCCAGTACTTC

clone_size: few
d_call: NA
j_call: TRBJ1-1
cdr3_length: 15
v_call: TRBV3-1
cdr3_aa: CASSPPHRLNTEAFF
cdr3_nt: TGTGCCAGCAGCCCCCCTCACAGACTGAACACTGAAGCTTTCTTT

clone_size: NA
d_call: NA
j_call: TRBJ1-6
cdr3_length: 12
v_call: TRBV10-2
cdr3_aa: CASSPSPSPLHF
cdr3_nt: TGCGCCAGCAGCCCGTCGCCCTCACCCCTCCACTTT

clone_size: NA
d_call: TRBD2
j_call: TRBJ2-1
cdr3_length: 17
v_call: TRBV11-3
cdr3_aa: CASSLGGSSGTRNEQFF
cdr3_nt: TGTGCCAGCAGCTTGGGTGGTTCTAGCGGGACGCGGAATGAGCAGTTCTTC

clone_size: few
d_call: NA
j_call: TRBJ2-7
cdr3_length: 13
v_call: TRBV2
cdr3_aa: CASKANGPYEQYF
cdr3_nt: TGTGCCAGCAAGGCGAACGGTCCCTACGAGCAGTACTTC

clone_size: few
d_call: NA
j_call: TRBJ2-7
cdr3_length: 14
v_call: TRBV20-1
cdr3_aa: CSASSPRGSYEQYF
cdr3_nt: TGCAGTGCTAGTTCCCCCAGAGGCTCCTACGAGCAGTACTTC

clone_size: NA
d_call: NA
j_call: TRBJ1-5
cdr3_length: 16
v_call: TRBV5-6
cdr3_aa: CASSLAGRGYNQPQHF
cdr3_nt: TGTGCCAGCAGCTTGGCGGGGAGGGGGTACAATCAGCCCCAGCATTTT

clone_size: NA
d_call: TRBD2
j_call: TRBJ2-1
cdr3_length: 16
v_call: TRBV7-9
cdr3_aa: CASNIAGRVPYNEQFF
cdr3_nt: TGTGCCAGCAATATAGCGGGGAGGGTTCCCTACAATGAGCAGTTCTTC

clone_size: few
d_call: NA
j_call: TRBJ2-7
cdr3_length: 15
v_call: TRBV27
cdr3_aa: CASGFYGRRAYEQYF
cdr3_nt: TGTGCCAGCGGCTTCTACGGGAGAAGGGCCTACGAGCAGTACTTC

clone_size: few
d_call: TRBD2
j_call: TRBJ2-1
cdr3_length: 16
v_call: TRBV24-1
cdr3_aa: CATSDPGTSGSNEQFF
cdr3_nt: TGTGCCACCAGTGATCCCGGGACTAGCGGGAGCAATGAGCAGTTCTTC

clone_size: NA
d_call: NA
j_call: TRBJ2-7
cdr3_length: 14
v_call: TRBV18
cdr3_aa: CASSPQAARGIQYF
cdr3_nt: TGTGCCAGCTCACCACAGGCCGCCAGGGGTATCCAGTACTTC

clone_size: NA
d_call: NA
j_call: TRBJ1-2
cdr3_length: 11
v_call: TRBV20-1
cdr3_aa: CSARLGLGYTF
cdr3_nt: TGCAGTGCTAGATTGGGTCTTGGCTACACCTTC

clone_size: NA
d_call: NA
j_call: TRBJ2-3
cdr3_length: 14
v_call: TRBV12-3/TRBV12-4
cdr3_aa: CASGPQGSTDTQYF
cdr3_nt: TGTGCCAGCGGGCCCCAGGGGAGCACAGATACGCAGTATTTT

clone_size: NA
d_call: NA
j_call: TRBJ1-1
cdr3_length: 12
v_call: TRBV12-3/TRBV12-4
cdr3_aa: CASSSDWRKAFF
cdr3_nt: TGTGCCAGCAGTTCGGACTGGAGAAAAGCTTTCTTT

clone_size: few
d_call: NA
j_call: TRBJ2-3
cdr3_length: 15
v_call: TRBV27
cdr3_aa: CASSPDPVGADTQYF
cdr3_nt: TGTGCCAGCAGTCCAGATCCCGTCGGGGCGGATACGCAGTATTTT

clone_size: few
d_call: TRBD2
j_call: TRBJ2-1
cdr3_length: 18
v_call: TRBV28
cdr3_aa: CASSLYARLAGGHNEQFF
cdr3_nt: TGTGCCAGCAGTTTATACGCCAGACTAGCGGGAGGCCACAATGAGCAGTTCTTC

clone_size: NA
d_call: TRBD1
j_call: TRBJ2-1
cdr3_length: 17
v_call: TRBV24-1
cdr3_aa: CATSDFYDRDTYNEQFF
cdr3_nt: TGTGCCACCAGTGATTTCTACGACAGGGATACTTACAATGAGCAGTTCTTC

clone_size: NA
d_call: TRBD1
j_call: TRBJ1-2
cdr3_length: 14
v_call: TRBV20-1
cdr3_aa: CSARDLDRFHGYTF
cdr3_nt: TGCAGTGCTAGAGATCTGGACAGGTTCCATGGCTACACCTTC

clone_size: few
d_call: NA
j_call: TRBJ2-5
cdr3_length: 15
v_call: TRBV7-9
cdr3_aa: CASSLMGAIQETQYF
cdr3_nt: TGTGCCAGCAGCTTAATGGGGGCAATCCAAGAGACCCAGTACTTC

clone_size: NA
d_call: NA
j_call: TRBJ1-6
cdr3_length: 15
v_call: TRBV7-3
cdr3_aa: CASSLVGGINSPLHF
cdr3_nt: TGTGCCAGCAGCTTGGTGGGAGGCATCAATTCACCCCTCCACTTT

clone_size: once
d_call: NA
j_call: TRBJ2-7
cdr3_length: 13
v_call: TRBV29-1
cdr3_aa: CSVEIHPGYEQYF
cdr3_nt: TGCAGCGTTGAGATCCACCCGGGCTACGAGCAGTACTTC

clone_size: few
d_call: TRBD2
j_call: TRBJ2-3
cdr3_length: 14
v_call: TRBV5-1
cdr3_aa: CASSSVGRANTQYF
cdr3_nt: TGCGCCAGCAGCTCGGTGGGGAGGGCTAATACGCAGTATTTT